This T cell receptor (beta chain) was identified during a study of cytomegalovirus exposure and HLA in healthy donors. Worth noting for this clone: Its specificity is not known.

General observations from the study: TRBV6-2, TRBV6-3 and other indistinguishable V segments were excluded. In vitro checks showed that a few CMV-associated chains really do target CMV antigens.

CDR1 and CDR2 (germline): MNHNY, SVGAGI (reference sequence). This CDR3 contains 15 residues. The V end lost 5 bases, the J end lost 10 bases, and 18 bases lay between the germline ends. Primers for the PCR totalled 60 Vbeta and 13 Jbeta. Method: immunoSEQ multiplex PCR; TCRdb's copy keeps in-frame clones and lacks some. Here the sample spans 180,000 or so clones, around 75% being singletons. Sample: PBMCs. V and J are TRBV6-6 and TRBJ1-6; D unresolved. The TCR sequence derives from a male donor in good health and CMV-seronegative. CDR3 bases: TGTGCCAGCAGTGATCCTGGGAGGTCGGTCTCACCCCTCCACTTT. It encodes CASSDPGRSVSPLHF.